This T cell receptor beta chain was identified in a study of early T cells in non-severe SARS-CoV-2 infection. Study as a whole: Sequencing of bulk RNA from unsorted whole blood was done, without chain pairing.

V was clipped by 10 bases and J by 5 bases, with 26 bases between them. This CDR3 is 16 amino acids long. The germline CDR1 and CDR2 sequences are MNHEY and SVGEGT. General study findings and limits: Private and CD4 specificities were missed by VDJdb matching, skewed to anti-spike CD8.

Each single cDNA molecule received a unique molecular identifier. TCRdb fed the 5' RACE reads into MiXCR, producing one record per CDR3 protein. The sample yields 95,000 to 100,000 distinct CDR3 sequences, roughly 13% seen once. This clonotype was seen at least ten times. The antigen remains unidentified. The sequence was collected from an adult who was a healthcare worker with PCR-confirmed SARS-CoV-2 infection or an uninfected control (not recorded which). The V and J genes are TRBV6-2 or TRBV6-3 and TRBJ1-1; tentatively, D is TRBD1 (6 bases). Sequenced: whole blood. The CDR3 reads CATRGAGGGPRTEAFF. The DNA of the CDR3 is TGTGCCACCCGCGGGGCCGGGGGCGGTCCCCGGACTGAAGCTTTCTTT.